Listed below are T cell receptor beta chains from one sample, sequenced in a study of cytomegalovirus exposure and HLA in healthy donors. Clones were sequenced by immunoSEQ multiplex PCR, and TCRdb holds only the in-frame ones, with some missing. This table has around 110,000 clones, around 10% appearing once. The sample consisted of PBMCs. The receptors originated from a man under 40 in good health and CMV-seronegative. Each CDR3 is given with its conserved first and last residue. The D gene is left open where the match is weak. Expanded clones get a size class; other rows say once, few or many, or leave the size out.

clone size | J gene | V gene | D gene | CDR3 protein | CDR3 DNA
NA | TRBJ2-5 | TRBV7-2 | NA | CASSSLPGRQETQYF | TGTGCCAGCAGCTCCCTCCCAGGGCGACAAGAGACCCAGTACTTC
few | TRBJ2-7 | TRBV6-5 | TRBD1 | CASSDRGLTYEQYF | TGTGCCAGCAGTGACAGGGGCTTGACCTACGAGCAGTACTTC
few | TRBJ2-7 | TRBV5-6 | TRBD1 | CASSPGTEYEQYF | TGTGCCAGCAGCCCGGGGACAGAATACGAGCAGTACTTC
NA | TRBJ2-5 | TRBV7-3 | NA | CASSNDRTEETQYF | TGTGCCAGCAGCAACGACAGGACCGAAGAGACCCAGTACTTC
NA | TRBJ2-7 | TRBV5-4 | NA | CASSKNSAHEQYF | TGTGCCAGCAGCAAGAATAGCGCACACGAGCAGTACTTC
NA | TRBJ2-1 | TRBV19 | TRBD2 | CASSMTSGAGEQFF | TGTGCCAGTAGTATGACTAGCGGGGCAGGGGAGCAGTTCTTC
NA | TRBJ2-3 | TRBV21-1 | NA | CASSKDGLYLRRSTDTQYF | TGTGCCAGCAGCAAAGATGGCCTATATTTGCGGCGTAGCACAGATACGCAGTATTTT
NA | TRBJ2-7 | TRBV4-1 | TRBD2 | CASSQDLPRLAGVYEQYF | TGCGCCAGCAGCCAAGACCTCCCTCGACTAGCGGGAGTGTACGAGCAGTACTTC
few | TRBJ1-6 | TRBV28 | NA | CASSSFPTDSNSPLHF | TGTGCCAGCAGTTCTTTTCCGACTGATTCTAATTCACCCCTCCACTTT
few | TRBJ1-5 | TRBV7-8 | NA | CATKRTGSNQPQHF | TGTGCCACCAAGAGAACAGGGTCCAATCAGCCCCAGCATTTT
few | TRBJ2-5 | TRBV5-1 | TRBD2 | CASSGTSGQETQYF | TGCGCCAGCAGCGGGACTAGCGGGCAAGAGACCCAGTACTTC
few | TRBJ2-7 | TRBV11-1 | NA | CTSSQDRSYEQYF | TGTACCAGCAGCCAGGACAGATCCTACGAGCAGTACTTC
NA | TRBJ1-4 | TRBV30 | NA | CAWSRTNEKLFF | TGTGCCTGGAGCCGTACTAATGAAAAACTGTTTTTT
NA | TRBJ2-7 | TRBV4-3 | NA | CASSQDRSSYEQYF | TGCGCCAGCAGCCAAGATAGGAGCTCCTACGAGCAGTACTTC
NA | TRBJ2-7 | TRBV6-1 | NA | CASSEGQASPFYEQYF | TGTGCCAGCAGTGAAGGACAGGCCTCCCCTTTCTACGAGCAGTACTTC
few | TRBJ2-3 | TRBV5-1 | NA | CASSFGGPNTDTQYF | TGCGCCAGCAGCTTCGGAGGGCCGAACACAGATACGCAGTATTTT
NA | TRBJ1-4 | TRBV5-1 | TRBD1 | CASSHRGQAEKLFF | TGCGCCAGCAGCCACAGGGGGCAGGCTGAAAAACTGTTTTTT
few | TRBJ1-2 | TRBV11-2 | TRBD1 | CASSLNSGQGRGYTF | TGTGCCAGCAGCTTAAACTCGGGACAGGGGCGTGGCTACACCTTC
few | TRBJ1-4 | TRBV2 | TRBD1 | CASSTGGNEKLFF | TGTGCCAGTTCGACAGGGGGAAATGAAAAACTGTTTTTT
few | TRBJ2-5 | TRBV7-9 | NA | CASSLPRGTQYF | TGTGCCAGCAGCCTACCGAGAGGGACCCAGTACTTC
few | TRBJ1-2 | TRBV15 | TRBD1 | CATSSPTGGSYGYTF | TGTGCCACCAGCAGTCCGACAGGGGGCAGTTATGGCTACACCTTC
NA | TRBJ1-5 | TRBV4-3 | NA | CASSQGGNQPQHF | TGCGCCAGCAGCCAAGGGGGCAACCAGCCCCAGCATTTT